The next 13 T cell receptor beta chains were all read from a single sample in a study of shared clonotypes between healthy human individuals. The data were produced by immunoSEQ multiplex PCR, yet TCRdb's version contains in-frame clones alone and is incomplete. The table records 740,000 or so clones, 55% to 85% of them present only once. Sequencing used memory CD4+ T cells sorted from blood. Subset here: CD45RA-negative fraction. The receptors derive from a woman in her 30s in good health.

J is TRBJ2-2 and V is TRBV19; the match to TRBD1 covers 7 bases. V lost 4 bases, J lost 13 bases, and 9 bases stayed unmatched. The germline V gene has CDR1 LNHDA and CDR2 SQIVND (reference sequence). The CDR3 consists of 13 residues. CDR3 region: CASSTLMTGWLFF. CDR3 coding DNA: TGTGCCAGTAGTACTTTAATGACAGGGTGGCTGTTTTTT. The full variable domain, with the rest looked up from reference TRBV19 and TRBJ2-2, is DGGITQSPKYLFRKEGQNVTLSCEQNLNHDAMYWYRQDPGQGLRLIYYSQIVNDFQKGDIAEGYSVSREKKESFPLTVTSAQKNPTAFYLCASSTLMTGWLFFGEGSRLTVL.

J is TRBJ2-7 and V is TRBV6-5; D is undetermined. Germline V lookup: CDR1 MNHEY, CDR2 SVGAGI. This CDR3 region has 11 residues. Trimming shortened V by 6 bases and J by 6 bases, and 9 bases separated the two germline ends. CDR3 sequence (DNA): TGTGCCAGCAGCCGGCTAGGCGAGCAGTACTTC. Protein product: CASSRLGEQYF.

The chain links TRBV18 to TRBJ2-3; 10 bases are shared with TRBD2. The junction had 7 bases not matched to a gene; V was cut back by 3 bases and J by 4 bases. From germline, CDR1 is KGHSH and CDR2 LQKENI. This CDR3 has 16 residues. CDR3 sequence: CASSPASGRLADTQYF. CDR3 coding DNA: TGTGCCAGCTCACCTGCTAGCGGGAGACTCGCAGATACGCAGTATTTT.

This sequence joins TRBV7-9 and TRBJ2-1, with a possible D match to TRBD1 (5 bases). Trimming pared 8 bases from V and 7 bases from J, leaving 9 bases between. From germline, CDR1 is SEHNR and CDR2 FQNEAQ (reference sequence). The CDR3 has 11 amino acids. This chain's CDR3 is CASRKGNEQFF. In nucleotides, the CDR3 is TGTGCCAGCCGAAAGGGGAATGAGCAGTTCTTC.

Notes on this clone: Other DNA sequences in this sample translate to the same CDR3. The chain combines TRBV18 with TRBJ2-7; 7 positions match TRBD2. Germline lookup yields CDR1 KGHSH and CDR2 LQKENI. The ends lost 3 bases at V and 2 bases at J; junction bases unmatched: 7. The CDR3 consists of 15 residues. The CDR3 region is CASSPQREVTYEQYF. The CDR3, as DNA: TGTGCCAGCTCACCCCAACGGGAGGTGACCTACGAGCAGTACTTC.

V usage is TRBV6-1 and J usage is TRBJ2-2, with TRBD2 matching over 8 bases. This CDR3 comprises 15 residues. V shed 8 bases and J 3 bases; nucleotides not matched to a gene: 8. CDR1 MNHNS and CDR2 SASEGT come from the germline V gene. The DNA of the CDR3 is TGTGCCAGCGGGGCGGCGGGAGGCTACACCGGGGAGCTGTTTTTT. Protein: CASGAAGGYTGELFF.

The V gene is TRBV19, the J gene TRBJ1-1, with TRBD1 matching over 8 bases. This CDR3 comprises 15 residues. Per germline, CDR1 LNHDA and CDR2 SQIVND (reference sequence). The J segment lost 4 bases and the V segment lost 5 bases, leaving 9 bases of the junction unmatched. The CDR3 is CASSVGQGDSTEAFF. CDR3 sequence (DNA): TGTGCCAGTAGTGTCGGACAGGGCGACTCCACTGAAGCTTTCTTT.

This chain connects TRBV2 to TRBJ1-2, with 7 bases identical to TRBD1. The CDR3 is 13 amino acids. Germline V gene sequence: CDR1 SNHLY, CDR2 FYNNEI. V lost 4 bases and J lost 8; bases outside the gene matches: 7. CDR3 sequence: CASSADREEGYTF. DNA for the CDR3: TGTGCCAGCAGTGCCGACAGGGAGGAGGGCTACACCTTC.

The chain joins TRBV5-1 to TRBJ2-7; D call uncertain. Germline loops: CDR1 SGHRS, CDR2 YFSETQ. Trimming removed 2 bases at V and 0 bases at J, with 9 bases between. The CDR3 sequence is 14 residues long. In DNA, the CDR3 is TGCGCCAGCAGCTTTGTTACTTCCTCCTACGAGCAGTACTTC. This sequence encodes CASSFVTSSYEQYF.

V is TRBV6-4 and J is TRBJ2-2; TRBD1 matches at 8 bases. J lost 0 bases, V lost 9 bases, and 0 bases had no gene match. Germline V lookup: CDR1 MRHNA, CDR2 SNTAGT. The CDR3 has 13 residues. The CDR3: CARDRANTGELFF. The CDR3 DNA reads as TGTGCCAGGGACAGGGCGAACACCGGGGAGCTGTTTTTT.

The chain carries TRBV19 and TRBJ1-2; D perhaps matches TRBD1 (6 bases). This CDR3 is 17 amino acids long. Per the germline V gene, CDR1 is LNHDA and CDR2 is SQIVND (reference sequence). Trimming cost V 3 bases and J 5 bases, with 22 bases left between them. The CDR3 DNA reads as TGTGCCAGTAGTATGGGGCTAATCAGGGGAGCAGGGTATGGCTACACCTTC. It is translated as CASSMGLIRGAGYGYTF.

The V gene is TRBV6-1, the J gene TRBJ1-2; tentative D call: TRBD1 (5 bases). There are 14 residues in the CDR3. Germline V CDR1 and CDR2: MNHNS, SASEGT. V lost 1 base and J lost 4, with 10 bases in between. The CDR3 nucleotides are TGTGCCAGCAGTGAAGTAATAGGGGCCTATGGCTACACCTTC. This sequence encodes CASSEVIGAYGYTF.

V gene TRBV7-9 combines with J gene TRBJ1-2; a possible D gene is TRBD1 (5 bases). The V end was cut by 5 bases, the J end by 4 bases, with 17 bases between. This CDR3 has 15 amino acids. Germline assignment: CDR1 SEHNR and CDR2 FQNEAQ (reference sequence). For the CDR3, the DNA is TGTGCCAGCAGCCAGAAGGGGCCCAGTGGCTATGGCTACACCTTC. It is translated as CASSQKGPSGYGYTF.